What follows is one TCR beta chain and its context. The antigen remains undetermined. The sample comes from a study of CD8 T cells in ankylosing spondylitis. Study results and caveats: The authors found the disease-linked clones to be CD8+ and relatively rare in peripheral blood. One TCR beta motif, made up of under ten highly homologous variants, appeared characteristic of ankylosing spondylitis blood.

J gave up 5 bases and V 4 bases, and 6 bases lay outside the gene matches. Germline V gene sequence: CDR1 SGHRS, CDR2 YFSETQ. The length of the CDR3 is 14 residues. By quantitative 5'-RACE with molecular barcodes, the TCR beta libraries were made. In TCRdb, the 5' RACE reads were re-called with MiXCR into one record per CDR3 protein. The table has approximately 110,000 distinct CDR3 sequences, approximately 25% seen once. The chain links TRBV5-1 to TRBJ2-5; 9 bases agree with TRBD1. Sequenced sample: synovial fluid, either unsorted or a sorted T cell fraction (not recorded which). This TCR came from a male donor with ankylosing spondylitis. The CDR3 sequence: CASSPGTGTETQYF. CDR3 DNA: TGCGCCAGCAGCCCGGGGACAGGGACCGAGACCCAGTACTTC.